The 24 T cell receptor beta chains reported below all come from one sample, sequenced in a study of T-cell reconstitution after alpha-beta-depleted transplantation in children. Researchers prepared the TCRbeta library using unique molecular identifiers, the study reports. TCRdb called the PCR reads again in MiXCR, with one record for every CDR3 protein. In the table there are 350,000 to 400,000 distinct CDR3 sequences, about a fifth of which are singletons. This specimen consisted of PBMCs from the stem cell graft donor, obtained from the stem cell graft. These TCRs come from a human donor who donated a stem cell graft to a child with acute myeloid leukemia.

The rearrangement uses TRBV12-3 or TRBV12-4 and TRBJ2-7; 8 positions agree with TRBD1. Germline trimming cut 4 bases from V and 2 bases from J; bases unmatched to any gene: 13. The CDR3 spans 17 residues. This chain's CDR3 is CASSSKVGTGHAYEQYF. CDR3 nucleotide sequence: TGTGCCAGCAGTTCGAAGGTGGGGACAGGTCATGCCTACGAGCAGTACTTC.

In regard to this clonotype: The junction departs from the called germline gene at one end, perhaps through a read error. The CDR3, as DNA: TGCTGTGCTAGAGTGTCCCGGGCTAGCGGGTGGGTGGAGACCCAGTACTTC. Translation: CCARVSRASGWVETQYF. This chain connects TRBV20-1 to TRBJ2-5; 8 bases are a match to TRBD2. The CDR3 totals 17 residues. Germline V gene data show CDR1 as DFQATT and CDR2 as SNEGSKA (reference sequence).

This clonotype was picked up a small number of times. The CDR3 DNA is TGTGCCAGCAGTGAAGGGAAGCCCGGACTCAGGGAGCTGTTTTTT. Encoded protein: CASSEGKPGLRELFF. The V gene is TRBV2, the J gene TRBJ2-2; maybe TRBD2 (5 bases). V was pared by 1 base and J by 9 bases, with 15 bases between. This CDR3 region has 15 residues. Per germline, CDR1 SNHLY and CDR2 FYNNEI.

This clonotype was seen a single time. The genes are TRBV7-9 and TRBJ2-3; the D gene could be TRBD1 or TRBD2 (5 bases each). The CDR3 spans 17 residues. The germline V gene encodes CDR1 SEHNR and CDR2 FQNEAQ (reference sequence). The V gene lost 6 bases and the J gene lost 0 bases, with 19 bases spanning the gap. The CDR3 DNA reads as TGTGCCAGCAGTTCTCCCCGGGGACGCCCCAGCACAGATACGCAGTATTTT. Protein product: CASSSPRGRPSTDTQYF.

This clonotype was seen repeatedly, ten times or more. This sequence joins TRBV29-1 and TRBJ2-1; 13 bases fit TRBD2. After removal of 8 bases from V and 4 bases from J, the junction contained 5 bases not matched to a gene. The V gene's germline CDR1 is SQVTM and CDR2 ANQGSEA. CDR3 length: 14 amino acids. In DNA, the CDR3 is TGCAGCCACAGGACTAGCGGGAGTTACAATGAGCAGTTCTTC. Translated: CSHRTSGSYNEQFF.

This clonotype has a handful of counts. V is TRBV11-3 and J is TRBJ2-3, with 10 bases fitting TRBD2. J lost 4 bases, V lost 6 bases, and 10 bases had no gene match. Germline V gives CDR1 SGHNT, CDR2 YENEEA. This CDR3 spans 16 amino acids. Here the CDR3 DNA reads TGTGCCAGCAGAGAGGCCCGTCTAGCGGGAGCAGATACGCAGTATTTT. As protein: CASREARLAGADTQYF.

This clonotype came up a few times. This chain joins TRBV24-1 and TRBJ2-1; TRBD2 agrees at 12 bases. Germline V gene lookup returns CDR1 KGHDR and CDR2 SFDVKD. The CDR3 has 16 residues. J was trimmed by 5 bases and V by 5 bases; bases with no gene match: 6. Here the CDR3 reads CATSVLAGGPHNEQFF. The CDR3 DNA reads as TGTGCCACCAGTGTCCTAGCGGGAGGGCCACACAATGAGCAGTTCTTC.

This clonotype was found a few times. The CDR3 loop reads CSARDESGASGRSYEQYF. For the CDR3, the DNA is TGCAGTGCTAGAGATGAGTCCGGGGCGAGTGGCAGATCCTACGAGCAGTACTTC. The gene calls are TRBV20-1 and TRBJ2-7; D is tentatively TRBD1 or TRBD2 (5 bases each). Looked up from germline, CDR1 is DFQATT and CDR2 is SNEGSKA (reference sequence). The CDR3 is 18 residues long. V lost 0 bases and J 1 base, leaving 22 bases between the germline ends.

A note on this clonotype: This may stem from a read error, because a much larger clone lies one nucleotide away. In nucleotides, the CDR3 is TGTGCCAGCAGCGTGGGAGAGAGCTCCTACAATGAGCAGTTCTTC. Translating it yields CASSVGESSYNEQFF. V and J are TRBV7-9 and TRBJ2-1; perhaps TRBD2 as D (5 bases). V was cut by 5 bases and J by 0 bases, with 11 bases left in between. Germline assignment: CDR1 SEHNR and CDR2 FQNEAQ (reference sequence). The CDR3 runs to 15 residues.

At least ten counts were recorded for this clonotype. The J gene is TRBJ2-1, the V gene TRBV6-5, with TRBD1 as a possible D gene (6 bases). Trimming took off 8 bases at V and 5 bases at J, with 16 bases between the two ends. This CDR3 has 14 amino acids. The germline V gene encodes CDR1 MNHEY and CDR2 SVGAGI. For the CDR3, the DNA is TGTGCCAGCTCATTCAGGGGTATAGACAATGAGCAGTTCTTC. Translated, it gives CASSFRGIDNEQFF.

The V and J genes are TRBV5-1 and TRBJ2-1, with unresolved D. The CDR3 is 17 amino acids. Germline CDR1 SGHRS, CDR2 YFSETQ. The germline V and J ends were trimmed by 4 bases and 2 bases, with 19 bases remaining between them. For the CDR3, the DNA is TGCGCCAGCAGCCCACGGCGTGGGCGGCCACCCTACAATGAGCAGTTCTTC. Amino acid sequence: CASSPRRGRPPYNEQFF.

In this sample, this clonotype turned up many times. The J gene is TRBJ2-3, the V gene TRBV6-1; TRBD1 aligns across 8 bases. CDR3 length: 14 residues. In germline, CDR1 is MNHNS, CDR2 SASEGT. Trimming cost V 5 bases and J 4 bases; bases outside gene matches: 5. The CDR3 sequence is CASSQGAWADTQYF. The CDR3 region has the DNA TGTGCCAGCAGTCAGGGGGCTTGGGCAGATACGCAGTATTTT.

This clonotype was observed a few times. This chain links TRBV12-3 or TRBV12-4 with TRBJ1-1, with 7 positions matching TRBD1. There are 14 residues in the CDR3. V shed 7 bases, J shed 0 bases, and the junction held 5 bases outside the gene matches. The CDR3 is CASTRQGLNTEAFF. Written as DNA, the CDR3 is TGTGCCAGCACCCGACAGGGTTTGAACACTGAAGCTTTCTTT.

The rearrangement uses TRBV7-8 and TRBJ2-1; 8 positions match TRBD2. The trim removed 4 bases at V and 5 bases at J, leaving 7 bases unmatched. CDR3 length: 15 residues. Looked up from germline, CDR1 is SGHVS and CDR2 is FQNEAQ. The DNA of the CDR3 is TGTGCCAGCAGCTCCTCCGGGACTAGGAACAATGAGCAGTTCTTC. Amino acids: CASSSSGTRNNEQFF.

A few counts support this clonotype. The CDR3 loop is CASRFGQGQYEQYF. CDR3 DNA: TGTGCCAGCAGATTCGGACAGGGGCAATACGAGCAGTACTTC. The chain couples TRBV12-3 or TRBV12-4 to TRBJ2-7; TRBD1 agrees at 9 bases. V lost 6 bases to trimming and J lost 4 bases; unmatched junction nucleotides: 7. The CDR3 consists of 14 residues.

The chain combines TRBV11-3 with TRBJ2-1; 8 bases agree with TRBD2. The CDR3 covers 14 residues. V lost 8 bases, J lost 4 bases, and 7 bases stayed unmatched. CDR1 is SGHNT, CDR2 YENEEA, per germline. The CDR3 DNA reads TGTGCCAGCGGACTACTAGCGGAATACAATGAGCAGTTCTTC. The encoded protein is CASGLLAEYNEQFF.

This clonotype was counted ten times or more. V usage is TRBV29-1 and J usage is TRBJ2-2; D gene ambiguous. Deletions cut 4 bases from V and 6 bases from J, with 6 bases between. This CDR3 contains 11 residues. Per the germline V gene, CDR1 is SQVTM and CDR2 is ANQGSEA. The CDR3 region has the DNA TGCAGCGTTGTAGGGTCCGGGGAGCTGTTTTTT. It codes for CSVVGSGELFF.

This clonotype was observed at least ten times. This chain uses TRBV12-3 or TRBV12-4 with TRBJ2-6; D is ambiguous. This CDR3 has 17 amino acids. The V end lost 1 base, the J end lost 0 bases, and 10 bases lay between the germline ends. CDR3 in DNA: TGTGCCAGCAGTTTAGGTTTGGGAAACTCTGGGGCCAACGTCCTGACTTTC. It yields the protein CASSLGLGNSGANVLTF.

This clonotype was detected a few times. This rearrangement joins TRBV9 to TRBJ2-1; 10 nucleotides line up with TRBD2. This CDR3 comprises 15 residues. V was pared by 4 bases and J by 5 bases, with 6 bases of the junction left unmatched. Germline V gives CDR1 SGDLS, CDR2 YYNGEE. CDR3 protein: CASSIGLAEHNEQFF. The CDR3 DNA reads as TGTGCCAGCAGCATCGGACTAGCGGAGCACAATGAGCAGTTCTTC.

The chain carries TRBV12-3 or TRBV12-4 and TRBJ1-5; tentatively, D is TRBD1 (5 bases). CDR3 size: 16 residues. Trimming removed 1 base from V and 4 bases from J, with 14 bases in between. The CDR3 DNA is TGTGCCAGCAGTTTAGGGGGCACAGGACCTAATCAGCCCCAGCATTTT. The encoded protein is CASSLGGTGPNQPQHF.

This rearrangement joins TRBV20-1 to TRBJ2-3; no firm D call. Trimming pared 6 bases from V and 2 bases from J, leaving 9 bases between. Germline V CDR1 and CDR2: DFQATT, SNEGSKA (reference sequence). This CDR3 comprises 12 residues. CDR3 sequence: CSASLDTDTQYF. CDR3 bases: TGCAGTGCGAGTCTAGACACAGATACGCAGTATTTT.

This rearrangement joins TRBV15 to TRBJ2-7, with 7 bases identical to TRBD1. Germline CDR1 and CDR2: LNHNV and YYDKDF (reference sequence). V gave up 0 bases and J gave up 3 bases; unmatched junction bases: 5. The CDR3 is made up of 15 amino acids. This CDR3 is CATSRDPGTDYEQYF. CDR3 coding DNA: TGTGCCACCAGCAGAGATCCCGGGACAGACTACGAGCAGTACTTC.

This clonotype was counted only a few times. The chain has TRBV5-1 and TRBJ2-1; D not certain. This CDR3 region has 12 residues. Trimming cost V 4 bases and J 8 bases, with 10 bases left between them. CDR1 and CDR2 (germline): SGHRS, YFSETQ. Here the CDR3 reads CASSPDLDEQFF. CDR3 nucleotide sequence: TGCGCCAGCAGCCCCGACTTGGATGAGCAGTTCTTC.

This clonotype was counted ten times or more. V is TRBV12-3 or TRBV12-4 and J is TRBJ1-1; no clear D. The CDR3 covers 14 residues. V was shortened by 4 bases and J by 5 bases, with 14 bases between the two germline ends. The CDR3 DNA sequence: TGTGCCAGCAGTTCGGGAGTTTCGGGGACTGAAGCTTTCTTT. Amino acid sequence: CASSSGVSGTEAFF.